This TCR beta chain comes out of a study of T-cell reconstitution after alpha-beta-depleted transplantation in children (dated by TCRdb to about 2016). About the study as a whole: Using TCR repertoire profiling, the study quantitatively followed how T-cell immune reconstitution unfolded in children after TCRalphabeta/CD19-depleted allogeneic hematopoietic cell transplantation.

Libraries were made using PCR. Data came from an Illumina HiSeq 2500. Molecular barcoding was employed in the preparation of TCR libraries, with unique molecular identifiers being used to normalize TCRbeta repertoire quantification. The raw public reads went through TCRdb reprocessing: fastp at Q25, MiXCR clone calling, in-frame beta chains kept. Every CDR3 protein is listed once, alongside the most common genes and DNA of its rows. The sample table lists around 600,000 distinct CDR3 sequences, roughly 17% of them with a count of one. 1.1% of the sample is in the top ten clones. This clonotype was seen more than once but under ten times. Its cognate antigen has yet to be identified. No much larger clone is present one base from it, and per-base qualities are unavailable. In the germline V gene, CDR1 corresponds to SGDLS and CDR2 to YYNGEE. At the junction V is shortened by 4 bases and J by 7 bases, with 12 bases in between. The CDR3 sequence holds 14 residues, the cysteine and phenylalanine included. The DNA shown is the 42-base CDR3, in frame from base 1.

The TCR was taken from a human donor who donated a stem cell graft to a child with acute myeloid leukemia. Here the sequenced sample was PBMCs from the stem cell graft donor, taken from the stem cell graft. The rearranged chain carries TRBV9 and TRBJ1-6; TRBD1 is a weak D gene call, 5 bases matching. The nucleotide sequence reads as follows: TGTGCCAGCAGCCTACAGGTTGGGAATTCACCCCTCCACTTT. It translates to CASSLQVGNSPLHF.